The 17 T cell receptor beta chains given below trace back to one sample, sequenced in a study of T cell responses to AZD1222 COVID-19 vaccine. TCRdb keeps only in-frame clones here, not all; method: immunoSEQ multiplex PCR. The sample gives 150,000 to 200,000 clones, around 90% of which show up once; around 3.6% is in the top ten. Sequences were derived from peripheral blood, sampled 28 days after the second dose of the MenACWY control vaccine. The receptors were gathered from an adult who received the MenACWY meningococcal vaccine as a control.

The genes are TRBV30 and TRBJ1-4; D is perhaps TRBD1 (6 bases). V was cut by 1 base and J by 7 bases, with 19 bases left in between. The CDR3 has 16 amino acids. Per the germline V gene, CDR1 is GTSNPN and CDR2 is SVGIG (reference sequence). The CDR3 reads CAWSGLDRRPTEKLFF. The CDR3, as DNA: TGTGCCTGGAGTGGACTCGACAGGAGGCCTACTGAAAAACTGTTTTTT.

The DNA of the CDR3 is TGTGCCAGCAGCCAACAGAAGTCGCGGTCCGACACCGGGGAGCTGTTTTTT. It translates to CASSQQKSRSDTGELFF. The chain has TRBV3-1 (or the pseudogene TRBV3-2) and TRBJ2-2; unclear D gene. Germline V lookup: CDR1 LGHDT, CDR2 YNNKEL (reference sequence). Trimming pared 2 bases from V and 3 bases from J, leaving 16 bases between. The CDR3 totals 17 residues.

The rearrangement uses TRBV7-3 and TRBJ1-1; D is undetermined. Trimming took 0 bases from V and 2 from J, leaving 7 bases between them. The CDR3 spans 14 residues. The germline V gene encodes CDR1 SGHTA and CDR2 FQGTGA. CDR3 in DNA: TGTGCCAGCAGCTTAACAGGCAGAAACACTGAAGCTTTCTTT. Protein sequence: CASSLTGRNTEAFF.

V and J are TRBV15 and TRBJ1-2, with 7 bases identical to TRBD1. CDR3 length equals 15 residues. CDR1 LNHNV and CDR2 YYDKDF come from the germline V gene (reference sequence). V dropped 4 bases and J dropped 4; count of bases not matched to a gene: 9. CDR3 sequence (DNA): TGTGCCACCAGCATCTCGCGCGCAGGGGGCTATGGCTACACCTTC. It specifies CATSISRAGGYGYTF.

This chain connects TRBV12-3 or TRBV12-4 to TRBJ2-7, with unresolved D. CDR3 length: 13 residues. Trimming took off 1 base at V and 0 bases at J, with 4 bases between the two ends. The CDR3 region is CASSLDSSYEQYF. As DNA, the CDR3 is TGTGCCAGCAGTTTAGACAGCTCCTACGAGCAGTACTTC.

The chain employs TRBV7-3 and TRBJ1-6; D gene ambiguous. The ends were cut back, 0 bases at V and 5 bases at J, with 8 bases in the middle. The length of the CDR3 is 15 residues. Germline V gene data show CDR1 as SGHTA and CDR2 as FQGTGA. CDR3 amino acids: CASSLTDVNNSPLHF. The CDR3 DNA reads TGTGCCAGCAGCTTAACCGACGTTAATAATTCACCCCTCCACTTT.

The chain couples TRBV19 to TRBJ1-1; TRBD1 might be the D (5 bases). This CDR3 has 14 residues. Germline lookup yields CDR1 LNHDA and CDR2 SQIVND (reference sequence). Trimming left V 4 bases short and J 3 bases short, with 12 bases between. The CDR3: CASSRPGGDTEAFF. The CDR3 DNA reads TGTGCCAGTAGTAGGCCGGGAGGGGACACTGAAGCTTTCTTT.

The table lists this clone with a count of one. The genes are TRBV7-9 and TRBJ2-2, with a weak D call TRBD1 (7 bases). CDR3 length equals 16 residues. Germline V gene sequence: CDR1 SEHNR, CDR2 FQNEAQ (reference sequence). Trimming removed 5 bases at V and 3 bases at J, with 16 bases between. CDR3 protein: CASSPRQGGDTGELFF. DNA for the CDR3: TGTGCCAGCAGCCCTCGACAGGGAGGAGACACCGGGGAGCTGTTTTTT.

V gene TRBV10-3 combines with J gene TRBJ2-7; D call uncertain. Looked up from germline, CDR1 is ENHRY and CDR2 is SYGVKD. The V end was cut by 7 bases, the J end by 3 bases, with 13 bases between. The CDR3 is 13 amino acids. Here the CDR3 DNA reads TGTGCCATCACTAGTAGGAACCTCTACGAGCAGTACTTC. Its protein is CAITSRNLYEQYF.

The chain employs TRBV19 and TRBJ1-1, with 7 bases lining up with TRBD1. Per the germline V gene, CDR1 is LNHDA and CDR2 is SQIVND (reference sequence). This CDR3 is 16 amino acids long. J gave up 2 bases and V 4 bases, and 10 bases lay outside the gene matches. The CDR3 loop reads CASSNLTGILNTEAFF. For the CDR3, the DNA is TGTGCCAGTAGTAATCTGACAGGGATTCTTAACACTGAAGCTTTCTTT.

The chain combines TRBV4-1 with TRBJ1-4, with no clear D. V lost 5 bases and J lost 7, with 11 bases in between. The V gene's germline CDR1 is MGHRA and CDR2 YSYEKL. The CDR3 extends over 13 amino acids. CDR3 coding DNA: TGCGCCAGCAGCTCCACCTTAGGTGAAAAACTGTTTTTT. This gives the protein CASSSTLGEKLFF.

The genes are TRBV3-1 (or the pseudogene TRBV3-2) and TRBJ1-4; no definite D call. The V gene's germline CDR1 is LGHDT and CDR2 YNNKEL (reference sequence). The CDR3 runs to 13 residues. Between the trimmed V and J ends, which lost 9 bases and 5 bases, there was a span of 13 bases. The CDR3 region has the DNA TGTGCCAGGCCACCGGGAGGGAATGAAAAACTGTTTTTT. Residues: CARPPGGNEKLFF.

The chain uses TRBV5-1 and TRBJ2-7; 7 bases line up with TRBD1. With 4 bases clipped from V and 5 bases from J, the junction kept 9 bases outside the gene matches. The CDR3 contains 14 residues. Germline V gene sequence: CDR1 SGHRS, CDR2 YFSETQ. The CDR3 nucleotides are TGCGCCAGCAGCGAGGGGGCTCTTGGGAACGAGCAGTACTTC. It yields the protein CASSEGALGNEQYF.

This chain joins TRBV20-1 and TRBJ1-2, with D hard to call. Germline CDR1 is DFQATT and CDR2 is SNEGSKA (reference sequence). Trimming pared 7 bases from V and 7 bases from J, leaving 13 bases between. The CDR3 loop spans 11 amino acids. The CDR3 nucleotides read TGCAGTGGCAGAGCCGTAGTTGGCTACACCTTC. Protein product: CSGRAVVGYTF.

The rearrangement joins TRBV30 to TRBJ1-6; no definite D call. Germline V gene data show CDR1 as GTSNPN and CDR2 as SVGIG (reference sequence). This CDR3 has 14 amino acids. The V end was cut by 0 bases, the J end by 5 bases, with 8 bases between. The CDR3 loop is CAWSVGQDNSPLHF. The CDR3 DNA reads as TGTGCCTGGAGTGTCGGGCAAGATAATTCACCCCTCCACTTT.

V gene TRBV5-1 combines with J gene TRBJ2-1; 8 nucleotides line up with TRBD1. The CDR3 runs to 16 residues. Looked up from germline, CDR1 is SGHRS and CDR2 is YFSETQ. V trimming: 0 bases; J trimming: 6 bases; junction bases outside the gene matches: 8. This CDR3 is CASSLVGTGPFNEQFF. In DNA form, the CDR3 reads TGCGCCAGCAGCTTGGTAGGGACAGGTCCCTTCAATGAGCAGTTCTTC.

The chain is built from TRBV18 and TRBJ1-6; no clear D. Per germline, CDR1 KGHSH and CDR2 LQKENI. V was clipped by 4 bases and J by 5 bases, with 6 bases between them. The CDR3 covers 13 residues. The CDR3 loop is CASSRQDNSPLHF. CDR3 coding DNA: TGTGCCAGCTCACGGCAGGATAATTCACCCCTCCACTTT.